This is a list of T cell receptor beta chains from one sample in a study of blood T cell repertoires in COVID-19. Clones were read by immunoSEQ multiplex PCR, and TCRdb kept only the in-frame ones, dropping some. The sample contains some 150,000 clones, roughly 90% of which appear only once. The sequenced sample consisted of peripheral blood. The receptors here all came from a woman in her sixties who had recovered from COVID-19. The conserved cysteine and the conserved F or W are not part of the CDR3 here.

TRBJ1-1	TRBV5-1	ASSYQGALDNTEAF
TRBJ2-1	TRBV5-1	ASSPGEAGGPNEQF
TRBJ2-5	TRBV5-1	ASSLAVGLGETQY
TRBJ1-2	TRBV10-2	ASSGSGALYGYT
TRBJ2-3	TRBV19	ASSIVPMGGGTDTQY
TRBJ1-1	TRBV5-8	ASSLPGLVQAGAF
TRBJ1-1	TRBV5-4	ASSYRGSNTEAF
TRBJ2-3	TRBV4-2	ASSQDSGGADTQY
TRBJ1-2	TRBV5-5	ASSLEGQIYGYT
TRBJ1-2	TRBV7-9	ASSRDTGNYGYT
TRBJ1-3	TRBV9	ASSVDRAGNTIY
TRBJ2-1	TRBV6-1	ASSDQGQGASWGVNEQF
TRBJ2-3	TRBV14	ASSQGLTDTQY
TRBJ2-2	TRBV10-3	AITQDSSTGELF
TRBJ2-5	TRBV5-1	ASSPGQGYQETQY
TRBJ2-3	TRBV6-2/TRBV6-3	ASSARTASTDTQY
TRBJ2-2	TRBV28	ASRYRAGELF
TRBJ1-6	TRBV5-1	ASSLSAGRNSPLH
TRBJ1-3	TRBV6-2/TRBV6-3	ASSYDLGQISGNTIY
TRBJ2-2	TRBV19	ASFPGGTDTGELF
TRBJ1-1	TRBV28	ASTPYWDSDGNTEAF
TRBJ2-5	TRBV7-5	VTYAADRGVPVQETQY
TRBJ1-4	TRBV7-9	ASSSDMNEKLF
TRBJ1-5	TRBV28	ASSLFGQGEH
TRBJ1-2	TRBV28	ASTPQGPYGYT
TRBJ1-2	TRBV9	ASSVDGQGAVGYT
TRBJ2-3	TRBV6-5	ASSPRQGGTDTQY
TRBJ2-7	TRBV2	AGGMPGGSEQY
TRBJ1-2	TRBV5-4	ASRLDRGMYGYT